These 9 T cell receptor beta chains came from one sample sequenced in a study of T cells in narcolepsy. The data were produced by immunoSEQ multiplex PCR, yet TCRdb's version contains in-frame clones alone and is incomplete. The sample carries tens of thousands of clones, about 85% recorded once. Sequenced: CD45RA- memory CD4+ T cells from PBMCs. The receptors come from a human donor with narcolepsy.

The chain has TRBV25-1 and TRBJ1-6; possible D gene TRBD1, 5 bases. Germline loops: CDR1 MGHDK, CDR2 SYGVNS. This CDR3 is 14 amino acids long. The germline V and J ends were trimmed by 10 bases and 3 bases, with 13 bases remaining between them. CDR3 loop: CATTGQDYNSPLHF. The CDR3 DNA reads TGTGCCACCACGGGGCAGGACTATAATTCACCCCTCCACTTT.

The chain has TRBV7-7 and TRBJ2-3; 7 nucleotides align to TRBD2. The J segment lost 0 bases and the V segment lost 5 bases, leaving 5 bases of the junction unmatched. The CDR3 loop spans 15 amino acids. The germline gives CDR1 SSHAT, CDR2 FNYEAQ (reference sequence). CDR3: CASSPLASSTDTQYF. CDR3 sequence (DNA): TGTGCCAGCAGCCCACTAGCGTCTAGCACAGATACGCAGTATTTT.

This clone was counted only a few times. Distinct nucleotide sequences in the sample also encode this CDR3. The chain links TRBV5-1 to TRBJ2-2; TRBD1 agrees at 8 bases. This CDR3 has 16 amino acids. CDR1 SGHRS and CDR2 YFSETQ come from the germline V gene. The ends lost 3 bases at V and 1 base at J; junction bases unmatched: 5. The CDR3 loop is CASSSNGQGNTGELFF. As DNA, the CDR3 is TGCGCCAGCAGCTCGAATGGACAGGGGAACACCGGGGAGCTGTTTTTT.

J is TRBJ2-1 and V is TRBV2; a possible D gene is TRBD2 (6 bases). The CDR3 consists of 13 residues. The V end lost 2 bases, the J end lost 6 bases, and 8 bases lay between the germline ends. The V gene's germline CDR1 is SNHLY and CDR2 FYNNEI. The CDR3 coding sequence is TGTGCCAGCAGTGAACAGGGAGGCAATGAGCAGTTCTTC. Protein product: CASSEQGGNEQFF.

This rearrangement joins TRBV9 to TRBJ2-2; 7 nucleotides agree with TRBD2. Germline lookup yields CDR1 SGDLS and CDR2 YYNGEE. The length of the CDR3 is 18 residues. V was pared by 0 bases and J by 1 base, with 9 bases of the junction left unmatched. The CDR3: CASSVAPGGPGNTGELFF. CDR3 bases: TGTGCCAGCAGCGTAGCCCCGGGAGGACCCGGGAACACCGGGGAGCTGTTTTTT.

For this clone: This specimen includes other DNA sequences encoding the same CDR3. The rearrangement links TRBV11-3 to TRBJ2-3; tentatively, D is TRBD2 (6 bases). Germline V lookup: CDR1 SGHNT, CDR2 YENEEA. The CDR3 runs to 14 residues. V was cut by 5 bases and J by 6 bases, with 15 bases left in between. CDR3 DNA sequence: TGTGCCAGCAGCCTTCCACTAGCCCCCGATACGCAGTATTTT. Its translation is CASSLPLAPDTQYF.

V usage is TRBV30 and J usage is TRBJ2-7, with unresolved D. CDR3 length equals 13 residues. V was pared by 5 bases and J by 6 bases, with 17 bases between. Germline values: CDR1 GTSNPN, CDR2 SVGIG (reference sequence). The CDR3 nucleotides are TGTGCCTGGGGAAAAGGCGCCCTATCCGAGCAGTACTTC. It is translated as CAWGKGALSEQYF.

This chain uses TRBV5-5 with TRBJ2-7; perhaps TRBD1 as D (6 bases). With 0 bases removed from V and 8 bases from J, the gap between germline ends came to 12 bases. Germline loops: CDR1 SGHKS, CDR2 YYEKEE (reference sequence). There are 13 residues in the CDR3. The CDR3 bases are TGTGCCAGCAGCTTGGACAGGGTCAGAAAGCAGTACTTC. It translates to CASSLDRVRKQYF.

CDR3 sequence reads: CATSSFQQGLGFQPQHF. The CDR3 bases are TGTGCCACCAGCAGCTTCCAACAAGGGTTAGGCTTTCAGCCCCAGCATTTT. The chain joins TRBV15 to TRBJ1-5; D not certain. The ends were cut back, 3 bases at V and 6 bases at J, with 21 bases in the middle. The CDR3 extends over 17 amino acids. The germline CDR1 and CDR2 sequences are LNHNV and YYDKDF (reference sequence).